These 24 T cell receptor beta chains were all obtained from the same sample, sequenced in a study of blood T cell repertoires in COVID-19. Method: immunoSEQ multiplex PCR; TCRdb's copy keeps in-frame clones and lacks some. Counted here are hundreds of thousands of clones, 75% to 85% occurring once; the ten biggest clones make up 9.5% to 15%. Sequenced sample: peripheral blood. The receptors shown here come from an older woman with active or convalescent COVID-19.

The V and J genes are TRBV5-5 and TRBJ1-2; the D gene is possibly TRBD1 (5 bases). The germline V gene encodes CDR1 SGHKS and CDR2 YYEKEE (reference sequence). Between the trimmed V and J ends, which lost 0 bases and 4 bases, there was a span of 13 bases. This CDR3 comprises 15 residues. In DNA, the CDR3 is TGTGCCAGCAGCTTGGCCACAGGTGGTGGCTATGGCTACACCTTC. Its protein is CASSLATGGGYGYTF.

The chain combines TRBV12-3 or TRBV12-4 with TRBJ1-1; D is undetermined. This CDR3 is built from 13 residues. V lost 1 base and J lost 8, with 11 bases in between. CDR3 DNA sequence: TGTGCCAGCAGTTTAGGGATCGGGAGGGAAGCTTTCTTT. Protein: CASSLGIGREAFF.

This chain uses TRBV19 with TRBJ2-5, with 12 bases identical to TRBD2. CDR1 is LNHDA, CDR2 SQIVND, per germline (reference sequence). This CDR3 is built from 17 residues. V lost 5 bases to trimming and J lost 4 bases; unmatched junction nucleotides: 11. CDR3 sequence reads: CASSPYPSGGASETQYF. CDR3 DNA: TGTGCCAGTAGTCCCTACCCTAGCGGGGGGGCCTCAGAGACCCAGTACTTC.

CDR3 in amino acids: CAISELVTYEQYF. In DNA, the CDR3 is TGTGCCATCAGCGAGCTAGTGACCTACGAGCAGTACTTC. This chain links TRBV10-3 with TRBJ2-7; D unresolved. This CDR3 region has 13 residues. Germline assignment: CDR1 ENHRY and CDR2 SYGVKD. V lost 6 bases and J 2 bases, leaving 11 bases between the germline ends.

The chain joins TRBV5-1 to TRBJ2-1, with 7 bases identical to TRBD1. V was pared by 0 bases and J by 2 bases, with 2 bases of the junction left unmatched. Looked up from germline, CDR1 is SGHRS and CDR2 is YFSETQ. The CDR3 length is 15 residues. The CDR3 coding sequence is TGCGCCAGCAGCTTGGCCGGGACAGCCTACAATGAGCAGTTCTTC. It is translated as CASSLAGTAYNEQFF.

The chain has TRBV7-9 and TRBJ1-1, with 7 bases fitting TRBD1. This CDR3 is built from 12 residues. Germline assignment: CDR1 SEHNR and CDR2 FQNEAQ (reference sequence). The ends lost 6 bases at V and 6 bases at J; junction bases unmatched: 4. The CDR3 region has the DNA TGTGCCAGCAGTCGGGGACAGTCTGAAGCTTTCTTT. Encoded protein: CASSRGQSEAFF.

This clone is a singleton in its sample. This chain connects TRBV4-1 to TRBJ1-5; D gene uncertain. Germline V gene sequence: CDR1 MGHRA, CDR2 YSYEKL. Trimming took 0 bases from V and 2 from J, leaving 11 bases between them. CDR3 size: 16 residues. CDR3 nucleotide sequence: TGCGCCAGCAGCCAAGATCATCTCCTAGGCAATCAGCCCCAGCATTTT. Translating gives CASSQDHLLGNQPQHF.

The chain uses TRBV9 and TRBJ2-1, with D maybe TRBD2 (5 bases). Germline V gives CDR1 SGDLS, CDR2 YYNGEE. The CDR3 is made up of 15 amino acids. The ends were cut back, 3 bases at V and 0 bases at J, with 10 bases in the middle. The chain's CDR3 is CASSAGEGSYNEQFF. The CDR3 DNA is TGTGCCAGCAGCGCCGGTGAGGGCTCCTACAATGAGCAGTTCTTC. The full variable domain, in which reference TRBV9 and TRBJ2-1 provide the parts outside the CDR3, is DSGVTQTPKHLITATGQRVTLRCSPRSGDLSVYWYQQSLDQGLQFLIQYYNGEERAKGNILERFSAQQFPDLHSELNLSSLELGDSALYFCASSAGEGSYNEQFFGPGTRLTVL.

This chain uses TRBV4-1 with TRBJ1-2, with 7 bases identical to TRBD1. CDR3 length: 15 amino acids. J gave up 3 bases and V 2 bases, and 6 bases lay outside the gene matches. The germline V gene has CDR1 MGHRA and CDR2 YSYEKL. CDR3 loop: CASSQTRRGDYGYTF. Written as DNA, the CDR3 is TGCGCCAGCAGCCAAACTCGCAGGGGGGACTATGGCTACACCTTC.

The V and J genes are TRBV29-1 and TRBJ2-7, with 8 bases fitting TRBD1. Looked up from germline, CDR1 is SQVTM and CDR2 is ANQGSEA. V trimming: 6 bases; J trimming: 5 bases; junction bases outside the gene matches: 12. The CDR3 is 14 residues long. CDR3 nucleotides: TGCAGCGTCATCAGGGGGACAGGTAACGACGAGCAGTACTTC. Its protein is CSVIRGTGNDEQYF.

To note about this clone: One junction end disagrees with the germline gene, perhaps due to a read error. The chain couples TRBV2 to TRBJ2-3; 8 bases match TRBD2. Germline CDR1 is SNHLY and CDR2 is FYNNEI. The length of the CDR3 is 16 residues. As DNA, the CDR3 is TGTGCCAGCATCCCGAGGAGGCTAGCGGTCGGGGGGGTCTCTATTTTT. Amino acid sequence: CASIPRRLAVGGVSIF.

CDR3 nucleotides: TGTGCCAGCAGCCCCAGGGGGGCCCAAGAGACCCAGTACTTC. Translating gives CASSPRGAQETQYF. V is TRBV28 and J is TRBJ2-5, with D possibly being TRBD1 (7 bases). V lost 6 bases, J lost 1 base, and 12 bases lay in between. Germline lookup yields CDR1 MDHEN and CDR2 SYDVKM. The CDR3 is made up of 14 amino acids.

The chain joins TRBV19 to TRBJ2-7, with a weak D call TRBD1 (6 bases). CDR3 length: 15 amino acids. The germline gives CDR1 LNHDA, CDR2 SQIVND (reference sequence). The ends were cut back, 0 bases at V and 2 bases at J, with 11 bases in the middle. CDR3 nucleotide sequence: TGTGCCAGTAGTATAGATGGAACAGGGACCTACGAGCAGTACTTC. It translates to CASSIDGTGTYEQYF.

The chain carries TRBV7-9 and TRBJ1-1, with 7 bases fitting TRBD1. Unmatched junction bases numbered 10, after V lost 5 bases and J lost 1 base. The CDR3 has 16 amino acids. Germline V gene sequence: CDR1 SEHNR, CDR2 FQNEAQ (reference sequence). The CDR3 spells CASSPPRTGPNTEAFF. The CDR3 DNA follows: TGTGCCAGCAGCCCCCCACGGACAGGTCCGAACACTGAAGCTTTCTTT.

The rearrangement links TRBV7-8 to TRBJ2-3; TRBD2 might be the D (7 bases). The CDR3 extends over 17 amino acids. Trimming left V 5 bases short and J 0 bases short, with 18 bases between. Germline V gene lookup returns CDR1 SGHVS and CDR2 FQNEAQ. CDR3 nucleotides: TGTGCCAGCAGCCTGGGGGGCGCGGGGGAGAGCACAGATACGCAGTATTTT. Protein: CASSLGGAGESTDTQYF.

V usage is TRBV6-1 and J usage is TRBJ1-2; tentatively, D is TRBD1 (5 bases). V lost 6 bases and J lost 8, with 19 bases in between. Germline V CDR1 and CDR2: MNHNS, SASEGT. CDR3 size: 14 residues. CDR3 in DNA: TGTGCCAGCAGCCCCGGCGTGGGGGGAGAGGGCTACACCTTC. It is translated as CASSPGVGGEGYTF.

The V call is TRBV27, the J call TRBJ2-7, with D perhaps matching TRBD1 (5 bases). Per the germline V gene, CDR1 is MNHEY and CDR2 is SMNVEV (reference sequence). The ends were cut back, 0 bases at V and 5 bases at J, with 11 bases in the middle. The CDR3 extends over 14 amino acids. CDR3 DNA: TGTGCCAGCAGTTTATCTAGACAGATCGACGAGCAGTACTTC. The encoded protein is CASSLSRQIDEQYF.

The genes are TRBV6-5 and TRBJ1-1, with 8 positions matching TRBD1. CDR1 and CDR2 (germline): MNHEY, SVGAGI. This CDR3 is 15 amino acids long. Trimming at V came to 2 bases and at J to 3 bases, leaving 5 bases not matched to a gene. The CDR3 protein is CASSYATGVHTEAFF. The CDR3 DNA is TGTGCCAGCAGTTACGCGACAGGGGTCCACACTGAAGCTTTCTTT.

This chain links TRBV7-2 with TRBJ2-3, with 8 bases fitting TRBD2. Germline loops: CDR1 SGHTA, CDR2 FQGNSA. V shed 4 bases, J shed 2 bases, and the junction held 8 bases outside the gene matches. The CDR3 is 16 amino acids. The CDR3 bases are TGTGCCAGCAGCTGGACACTAGCGGCCGTCACAGATACGCAGTATTTT. Translation gives CASSWTLAAVTDTQYF.

The rearrangement joins TRBV5-1 to TRBJ2-5; 8 nucleotides agree with TRBD2. The V gene end was trimmed by 5 bases and the J gene end by 3 bases; junction bases not matched to a gene: 0. This CDR3 has 12 amino acids. CDR1 is SGHRS and CDR2 is YFSETQ in the germline V gene. CDR3 loop: CASRLAEETQYF. The DNA for the CDR3 is TGCGCCAGCAGACTAGCGGAAGAGACCCAGTACTTC.

The chain is built from TRBV15 and TRBJ1-4, with D uncertain. Trimming removed 0 bases from V and 7 bases from J, with 12 bases in between. Looked up from germline, CDR1 is LNHNV and CDR2 is YYDKDF (reference sequence). This CDR3 has 15 amino acids. CDR3 sequence: CATSRDRRRVEKLFF. CDR3 in DNA: TGTGCCACCAGCAGAGACCGGCGGAGGGTTGAAAAACTGTTTTTT.

Remarks on this clone: This is likely a read error, given that the CDR3 carries no conserved phenylalanine or tryptophan at its end. Because the CDR3's place on the DNA is in doubt, the DNA is left out and the CDR3 is given as listed by TCRdb. The genes are TRBV9 and TRBJ1-5; the table's D call, TRBD1, was not checked against the DNA. The CDR3 is made up of 13 amino acids, end residues included. Germline values: CDR1 SGDLS, CDR2 YYNGEE. CDR3 sequence reads: CASSGRSRDRGPI.

V usage is TRBV7-2 and J usage is TRBJ2-3; D may be TRBD2 (6 bases). Between the trimmed V and J ends, which lost 5 bases and 2 bases, there was a span of 11 bases. CDR1 and CDR2 (germline): SGHTA, FQGNSA. The CDR3 covers 14 residues. Written as DNA, the CDR3 is TGTGCCAGCAGCGAGGGACTTCCCACAGATACGCAGTATTTT. Translated, it gives CASSEGLPTDTQYF.

The V and J genes are TRBV4-3 and TRBJ1-2, with TRBD1 identical over 7 bases. The J segment lost 4 bases and the V segment lost 0 bases, leaving 14 bases of the junction unmatched. CDR3 length: 18 residues. Per germline, CDR1 LGHNA and CDR2 YSLEER. Here the CDR3 reads CASSQDPVGTANTYGYTF. The CDR3 region has the DNA TGCGCCAGCAGCCAAGATCCGGTAGGGACAGCGAATACCTATGGCTACACCTTC.